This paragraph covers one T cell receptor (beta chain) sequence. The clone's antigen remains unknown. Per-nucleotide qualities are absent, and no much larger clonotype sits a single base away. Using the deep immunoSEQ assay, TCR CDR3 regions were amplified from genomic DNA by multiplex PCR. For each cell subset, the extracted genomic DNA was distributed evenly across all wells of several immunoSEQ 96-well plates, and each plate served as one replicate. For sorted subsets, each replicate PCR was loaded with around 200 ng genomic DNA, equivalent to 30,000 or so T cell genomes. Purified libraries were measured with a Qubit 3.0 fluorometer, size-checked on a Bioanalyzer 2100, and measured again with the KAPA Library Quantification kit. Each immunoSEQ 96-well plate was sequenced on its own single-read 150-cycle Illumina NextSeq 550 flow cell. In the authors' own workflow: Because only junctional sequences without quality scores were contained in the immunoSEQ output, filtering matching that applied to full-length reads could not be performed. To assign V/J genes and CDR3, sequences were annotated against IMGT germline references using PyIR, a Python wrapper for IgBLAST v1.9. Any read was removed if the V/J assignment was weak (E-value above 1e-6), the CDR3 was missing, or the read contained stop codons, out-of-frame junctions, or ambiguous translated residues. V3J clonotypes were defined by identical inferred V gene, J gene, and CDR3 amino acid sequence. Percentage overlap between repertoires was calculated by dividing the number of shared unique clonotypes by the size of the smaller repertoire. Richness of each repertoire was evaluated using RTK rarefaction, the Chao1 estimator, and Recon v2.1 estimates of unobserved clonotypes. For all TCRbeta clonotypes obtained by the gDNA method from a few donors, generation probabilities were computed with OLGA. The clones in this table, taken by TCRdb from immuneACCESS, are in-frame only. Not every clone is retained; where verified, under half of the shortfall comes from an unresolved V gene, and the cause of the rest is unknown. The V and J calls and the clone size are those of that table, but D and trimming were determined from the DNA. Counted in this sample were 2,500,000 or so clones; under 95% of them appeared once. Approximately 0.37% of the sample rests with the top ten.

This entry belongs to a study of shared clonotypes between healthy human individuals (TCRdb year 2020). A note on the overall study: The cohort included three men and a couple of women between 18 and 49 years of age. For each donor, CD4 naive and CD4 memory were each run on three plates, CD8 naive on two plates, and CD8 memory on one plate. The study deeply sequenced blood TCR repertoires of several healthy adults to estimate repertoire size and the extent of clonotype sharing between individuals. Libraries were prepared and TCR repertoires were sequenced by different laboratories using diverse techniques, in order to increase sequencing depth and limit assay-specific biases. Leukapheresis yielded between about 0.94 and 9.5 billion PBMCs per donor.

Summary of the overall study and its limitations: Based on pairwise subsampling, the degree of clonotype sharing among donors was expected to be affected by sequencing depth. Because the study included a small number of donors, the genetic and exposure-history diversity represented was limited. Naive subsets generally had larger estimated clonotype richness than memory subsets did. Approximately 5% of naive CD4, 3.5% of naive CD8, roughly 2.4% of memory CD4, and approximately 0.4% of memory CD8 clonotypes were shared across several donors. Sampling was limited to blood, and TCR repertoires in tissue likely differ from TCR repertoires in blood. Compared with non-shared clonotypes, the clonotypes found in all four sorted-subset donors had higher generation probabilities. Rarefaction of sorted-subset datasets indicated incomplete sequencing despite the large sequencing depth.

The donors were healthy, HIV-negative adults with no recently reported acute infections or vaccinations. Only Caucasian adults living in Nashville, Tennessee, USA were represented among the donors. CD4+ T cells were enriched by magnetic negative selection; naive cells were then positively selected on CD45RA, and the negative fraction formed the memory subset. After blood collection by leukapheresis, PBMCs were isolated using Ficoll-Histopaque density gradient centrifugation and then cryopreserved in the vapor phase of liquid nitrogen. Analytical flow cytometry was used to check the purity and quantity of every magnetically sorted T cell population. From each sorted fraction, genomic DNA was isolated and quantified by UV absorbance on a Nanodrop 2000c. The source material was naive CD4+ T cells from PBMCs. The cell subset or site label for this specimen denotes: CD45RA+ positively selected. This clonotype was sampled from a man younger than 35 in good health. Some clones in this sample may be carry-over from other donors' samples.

The DNA sequence reads TGTGCCAGCAGTCATGGAGAACGGTTTTATGGCTACACCTTC. Its translation reads: CASSHGERFYGYTF. The chain is assembled from TRBV9 and TRBJ1-2; no confident D gene assignment can be made. Spanning cysteine to phenylalanine, the CDR3 consists of 14 amino acids. Only CDR3 DNA remains: 42 bases, in frame from the first base. CDR1 and CDR2, per the germline V gene, are SGDLS and YYNGEE. Cut back by 5 bases and 5 bases, the V and J ends lie 16 bases apart. With the rest looked up from the reference TRBV9 and TRBJ1-2 genes rather than sequenced, the full variable domain is DSGVTQTPKHLITATGQRVTLRCSPRSGDLSVYWYQQSLDQGLQFLIQYYNGEERAKGNILERFSAQQFPDLHSELNLSSLELGDSALYFCASSHGERFYGYTFGSGTRLTVV.